The TCR beta chain under discussion was sequenced for a study of cytomegalovirus exposure and HLA in healthy donors. Study as a whole: Earlier, fewer than 130 million unique TCR beta sequences were recovered from about 179 million T cells by an analysis.

Study-level findings and limits: HLA-A and HLA-B allele assignments for most subjects were reportedly predicted accurately using TCR beta sequences. Most TCR beta V segments were productive about 87% or about 30% of the time in an earlier analysis. Highest at DRB1 and lowest at HLA-C, TCR association rates differed among HLA loci in a later analysis.

V lost 10 bases, J lost 5 bases, and 6 bases lay in between. In germline, CDR1 is SEHNR, CDR2 FQNEAQ (reference sequence). CDR3 length: 10 amino acids. Researchers ran the PCR with 60 Vbeta and 13 Jbeta primers. Libraries were prepared by immunoSEQ multiplex PCR; TCRdb keeps only in-frame clonotypes and omits some of them. Of around 210,000 clones detected, around 77% appear once; the ten largest clones hold roughly 3%. Comments on this clone: Its antigen is undetermined.

The sequenced sample was PBMCs. The chain is built from TRBV7-9 and TRBJ2-1; D unresolved. The sequence derives from a woman aged 25 to 45 in good health and CMV-seronegative. In nucleotides, the CDR3 is TGTGCCACCCCGGACAATGAGCAGTTCTTC. Residues: CATPDNEQFF.